Described below is a single TCR beta chain sequence and its context. The record originates from a study of blood T cell repertoires in COVID-19. Across the study: The United States, Italy and Spain provided the acute and convalescent COVID-19 samples. T cells, B-cell-depleted T cells, or PBMCs supplied cDNA or gDNA.

Using immunoSEQ multiplex PCR, the repertoire was profiled, and TCRdb retains in-frame clones only, with some absent. Seen here are about 140,000 clones, about 80% observed once, and the top ten hold 5.5% to 8%. Germline CDR1 and CDR2: MDHEN and SYDVKM. There are 15 residues in the CDR3. The V and J ends lost 5 bases and 0 bases respectively, with 11 bases between them. The sample was peripheral blood. The origin of this receptor is a human donor in a cohort sampled during active COVID-19. The rearrangement joins TRBV28 to TRBJ1-3; D may be TRBD1 (5 bases). CDR3 nucleotides: TGTGCCAGCAGTGGGGGGATGAACTCTGGAAACACCATATATTTT. Amino acids: CASSGGMNSGNTIYF.